This T cell receptor beta chain emerged from a study of T cells in Graves' hyperthyroidism and ophthalmopathy. General observations from the study: Onset of ophthalmopathy came a median around 6.5 months after the model predicted it. Blood held most thyroid clonotypes expanded above 0.001 frequency. Using 13 V-J features, a model discriminated ophthalmopathy from stable hyperthyroidism.

Using RNA transcripts as the source, TCR beta CDR3 regions were amplified. TCR CDR3 underwent first-round RT-PCR with the HTBI primer set. TCRdb reanalysed the multiplex PCR reads using MiXCR and keeps one entry per CDR3 protein. The sample has more than 500,000 distinct CDR3 sequences, about 45% seen once. Patients showing uncontrolled infection, other autoimmune disease, pregnancy or lactation were ineligible. This clonotype was recorded at least ten times. Its matching antigen is unknown. V dropped 0 bases and J dropped 7 bases, with 21 bases sitting between them. There are 17 residues in the CDR3. Germline lookup yields CDR1 ENHRY and CDR2 SYGVKD.

The chain employs TRBV10-3 and TRBJ2-5, with D maybe TRBD2 (6 bases). The receptor was isolated from an adult woman with Graves' disease, either hyperthyroidism or ophthalmopathy (not recorded which). The source material was peripheral blood or thyroid tissue (not recorded which). CDR3 nucleotides: TGTGCCATCAGTGAGTCGAGAGCGGGTAAAGGTCGGCGGACCCAGTACTTC. It translates to CAISESRAGKGRRTQYF.